This TCR beta chain was captured in a study of blood T cell repertoires in COVID-19. Across the whole study: COVID-19 samples collected from the United States, Italy and Spain covered acute and convalescent phases. The analysed material was cDNA or gDNA that came from T cells, B-cell-depleted T cells, or PBMCs.

CDR1 SGHTA and CDR2 FQGNSA come from the germline V gene. This CDR3 is built from 17 residues. Trimming cost V 5 bases and J 2 bases, with 19 bases left between them. Authors' analysis steps: Reference gene primer amplification gave nucleated cell count estimates. Sequenced by immunoSEQ multiplex PCR; TCRdb stores in-frame clones only, minus some. V, J and clone size are those of that table, while D and trimming were read from the DNA. The profile shows some 67,000 clones, roughly 87% of them singletons. The specimen sequenced was peripheral blood. The origin of this receptor is a woman at least 80 years old with acute or convalescent COVID-19. V usage is TRBV7-2 and J usage is TRBJ1-3; D gene unclear. DNA for the CDR3: TGTGCCAGCAGCCAATCTCCCCCCCGCCGGGCTGGAAACACCATATATTTT. Translation gives CASSQSPPRRAGNTIYF.